Below, 5 T cell receptor beta chains from the same sample are listed, as sequenced in a study of blood T cell repertoires in COVID-19. Sequenced by immunoSEQ multiplex PCR; TCRdb stores in-frame clones only, minus some. Of fewer than 450,000 clones in the sample, more than 70% were seen once. The sequenced sample was peripheral blood. The source of these receptors is a woman between 65 and 79 years old with COVID-19, enrolled during active disease.

This chain uses TRBV5-1 with TRBJ2-5; D remains ambiguous. The CDR3 is 14 residues long. With 2 bases removed from V and 2 bases from J, the gap between germline ends came to 10 bases. Germline V gene lookup returns CDR1 SGHRS and CDR2 YFSETQ. CDR3 nucleotide sequence: TGCGCCAGCAGCTTTTGGGCAGGACAAGAGACCCAGTACTTC. Protein sequence: CASSFWAGQETQYF.

The chain employs TRBV13 and TRBJ2-5; D might be TRBD1 (6 bases). CDR1 and CDR2 (germline): PRHDT, FYEKMQ (reference sequence). V lost 2 bases and J lost 1, with 8 bases in between. The CDR3 is 14 amino acids. CDR3 sequence (DNA): TGTGCCAGCAGCTTACAGGGGTTCCAAGAGACCCAGTACTTC. This encodes CASSLQGFQETQYF.

CDR3 amino acids: CASSQGRGAGYTF. CDR3 nucleotide sequence: TGTGCCAGCAGCCAAGGTCGGGGGGCTGGCTACACCTTC. This chain joins TRBV3-1 (or the pseudogene TRBV3-2) and TRBJ1-2; TRBD1 might be the D (6 bases). The CDR3 is 13 amino acids. The V end was cut by 1 base, the J end by 7 bases, with 10 bases between. CDR1 is LGHDT, CDR2 YNNKEL, per germline (reference sequence).

The V gene is TRBV6-1, the J gene TRBJ2-7; 7 bases agree with TRBD1. CDR1 is MNHNS, CDR2 SASEGT, per germline. The trim removed 3 bases at V and 4 bases at J, leaving 6 bases unmatched. The CDR3 spans 14 residues. Here the CDR3 reads CASSDRDSEYEQYF. The DNA of the CDR3 is TGTGCCAGCAGTGACCGGGACAGTGAGTACGAGCAGTACTTC.

J is TRBJ1-4 and V is TRBV11-2, with unresolved D. CDR1 and CDR2 (germline): SGHAT, FQNNGV. V was shortened by 0 bases and J by 2 bases, with 7 bases between the two germline ends. The CDR3 contains 15 residues. For the CDR3, the DNA is TGTGCCAGCAGCTTAGAGTACAGCACTAATGAAAAACTGTTTTTT. Translated: CASSLEYSTNEKLFF.